In its sample, the clone carrying this T cell receptor (beta chain) was seen many times. The target antigen is unknown. Assay: immunoSEQ multiplex PCR; the TCRdb copy retains only in-frame clones and omits some. The table lists around 7,500 clones, with no singletons. The data derive from a study of T cells after posttransplantation cyclophosphamide. Study findings and constraints: Recipient CMV seropositivity and CMV reactivation strongly tracked TRB clonality. Tissue-infiltrating T cells from skin or gut overlapped little with blood T cells.

Cyclophosphamide on days +3 and +4 followed busulfan-fludarabine conditioning and a marrow graft. In germline, CDR1 is MDHEN, CDR2 SYDVKM. The CDR3 loop spans 16 amino acids. V lost 2 bases to trimming and J lost 4 bases, with 14 bases between them. This chain uses TRBV28 with TRBJ2-2; D is possibly TRBD1 (6 bases). The sample in question was PBMCs, obtained after allogeneic stem cell transplant with posttransplant cyclophosphamide. This sequence originates from a male patient aged 18-30 years who received an allogeneic stem cell transplant from an unrelated donor, was CMV-positive, and had acute and chronic GVHD. Some T cells may be transferred from the graft donor. For the CDR3, the DNA is TGTGCCAGCAGTTTACTTACAGGGTTGGGCACCGGGGAGCTGTTTTTT. This translates into CASSLLTGLGTGELFF.